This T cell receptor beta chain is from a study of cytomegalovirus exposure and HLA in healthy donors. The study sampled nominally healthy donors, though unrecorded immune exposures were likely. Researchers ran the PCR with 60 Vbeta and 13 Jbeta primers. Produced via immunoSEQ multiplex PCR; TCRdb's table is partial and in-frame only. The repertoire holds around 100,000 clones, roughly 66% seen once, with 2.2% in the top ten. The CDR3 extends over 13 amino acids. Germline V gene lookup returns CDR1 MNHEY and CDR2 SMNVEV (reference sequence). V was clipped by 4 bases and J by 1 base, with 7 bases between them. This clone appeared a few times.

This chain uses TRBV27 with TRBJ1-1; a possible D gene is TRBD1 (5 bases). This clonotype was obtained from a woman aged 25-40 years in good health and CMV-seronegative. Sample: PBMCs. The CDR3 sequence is CASSSGGNTEAFF. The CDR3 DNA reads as TGTGCCAGCAGTTCCGGGGGGAACACTGAAGCTTTCTTT.